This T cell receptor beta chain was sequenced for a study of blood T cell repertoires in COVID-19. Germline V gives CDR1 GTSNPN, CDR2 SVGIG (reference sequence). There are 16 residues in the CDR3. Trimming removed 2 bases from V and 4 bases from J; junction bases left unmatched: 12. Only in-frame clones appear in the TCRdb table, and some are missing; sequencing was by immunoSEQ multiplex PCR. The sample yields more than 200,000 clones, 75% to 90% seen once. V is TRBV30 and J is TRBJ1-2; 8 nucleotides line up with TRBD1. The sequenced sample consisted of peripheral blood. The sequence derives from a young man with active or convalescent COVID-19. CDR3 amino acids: CAWSMGRQGAGYGYTF. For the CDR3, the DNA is TGTGCCTGGAGTATGGGAAGGCAGGGGGCTGGCTATGGCTACACCTTC.